This T cell receptor beta chain was obtained from a study of T cell changes during pregnancy in multiple sclerosis. This clone showed up just a few times. Produced via immunoSEQ multiplex PCR; TCRdb's table is partial and in-frame only. The sample contains about 51,000 clones, approximately 94% of which appear only once. This sequence originates from a female donor with multiple sclerosis, enrolled in a pregnancy study. This sample comprised CD4+ T cells from peripheral blood mononuclear cells, obtained in the second trimester of pregnancy.

The CDR3 reads CAWSVRTGIGTEAFF. In nucleotides, the CDR3 is TGTGCCTGGAGTGTAAGGACAGGGATAGGCACTGAAGCTTTCTTT. The chain carries TRBV30 and TRBJ1-1, with 8 bases fitting TRBD1. The germline V gene encodes CDR1 GTSNPN and CDR2 SVGIG (reference sequence). V lost 0 bases, J lost 4 bases, and 7 bases stayed unmatched. This CDR3 has 15 amino acids.